A selection of T cell receptor beta chains follows, all from one sample in a study of shared clonotypes between healthy human individuals. Profiled with immunoSEQ multiplex PCR; TCRdb holds only in-frame clones, not every one. In the table there are some 2,500,000 clones, approximately 94% of which are singletons. Specimen: naive CD4+ T cells from PBMCs. Every receptor here comes from a man younger than 30 in good health. Some clones in this sample may be carry-over from other donors' samples. CDR3s include the opening cysteine and the closing phenylalanine or tryptophan. A D gene is named only where the DNA matches it firmly. Some rows have no size entry. The others give once, few or many, or a class for an expanded clone.

V gene	clone size	D gene	J gene	CDR3 DNA	CDR3 protein
TRBV5-1	once	TRBD1	TRBJ1-4	TGCGCCAGCAGCTTCGGGACAGGGGTGGAAAAACTGTTTTTT	CASSFGTGVEKLFF
TRBV4-1	-	-	TRBJ2-3	TGCGCCAGCAGCCAAGAGGCATGGGCGGGATTTAGCACAGATACGCAGTATTTT	CASSQEAWAGFSTDTQYF
TRBV5-1	-	TRBD1	TRBJ2-7	TGCGCCAGCAGCTTGGTCGACAGGGGCCTCCCCTACGAGCAGTACTTC	CASSLVDRGLPYEQYF
TRBV5-1	-	TRBD2	TRBJ2-1	TGCGCCAGCAGGCAAACTGCTAGCGGGTACTACAATGAGCAGTTCTTC	CASRQTASGYYNEQFF
TRBV7-9	-	TRBD1	TRBJ2-7	TGTGCCAGCAGACCCTCCGGGACAGGGGGATACGAGCAGTACTTC	CASRPSGTGGYEQYF
TRBV7-3	-	-	TRBJ2-6	TGTGCCAGCAGCTTTCAAACGGCTCGTGGGGCCAACGTCCTGACTTTC	CASSFQTARGANVLTF
TRBV27	few	-	TRBJ2-7	TGTGCCAGCCGCACCACGCACGAGCAGTACTTC	CASRTTHEQYF
TRBV4-1	-	-	TRBJ2-1	TGCGCCAGCAGCCCCCACAATGAGCAGTTCTTC	CASSPHNEQFF
TRBV18	-	TRBD2	TRBJ2-1	TGTGCCAGCTCACCCGGGACTAGCGGGAGGAAACTAAATGAGCAGTTCTTC	CASSPGTSGRKLNEQFF
TRBV18	-	-	TRBJ2-7	TGTGCCAGCTCACTGACCCCGACGGAATACGAGCAGTACTTC	CASSLTPTEYEQYF
TRBV28	-	-	TRBJ1-5	TGTGCCAGCAGCGCAACGGGGCCCTCACGACAGCCCCAGCATTTT	CASSATGPSRQPQHF
TRBV5-1	-	TRBD2	TRBJ2-1	TGCGCCAGCAGCTTGGCCGGACTAGCGGGAGGGAGCTCCTACAATGAGCAGTTCTTC	CASSLAGLAGGSSYNEQFF
TRBV19	-	-	TRBJ2-7	TGTGCCAGTAGTATCTCGGGCAAATCCTACGAGCAGTACTTC	CASSISGKSYEQYF
TRBV7-8	-	TRBD2	TRBJ2-1	TGTGCCAGCAGCTCGGGACTAGCGGGAGTTATATCCTACAATGAGCAGTTCTTC	CASSSGLAGVISYNEQFF
TRBV6-5	once	-	TRBJ1-1	TGTGCCAGCAGTTCTCCGGGATCCGAGAACACTGAAGCTTTCTTT	CASSSPGSENTEAFF
TRBV29-1	-	TRBD2	TRBJ2-3	TGCAGCGTTGGTCCTAGCGGGAGCACAGATACGCAGTATTTT	CSVGPSGSTDTQYF
TRBV30	-	-	TRBJ2-7	TGTGCCTGGAGTAAAGGCAGGGGTATGCTCGAGCAGTACTTC	CAWSKGRGMLEQYF
TRBV29-1	-	-	TRBJ1-2	TGCAGCGTTGGAGGGGTCTATGGCTACACCTTC	CSVGGVYGYTF
TRBV9	-	-	TRBJ1-2	TGTGCCAGCAGCGCAGACAGCTCCTATGGCTACACCTTC	CASSADSSYGYTF
TRBV6-5	few	TRBD2	TRBJ2-7	TGTGCCAGCGGTACTAGCGGGAGGGACTCCTACGAGCAGTACTTC	CASGTSGRDSYEQYF
TRBV30	-	-	TRBJ2-7	TGTGCCTGGAGGGCCCCGGGGGCAGGGGGTCTCGAGCAGTACTTC	CAWRAPGAGGLEQYF
TRBV28	once	-	TRBJ1-1	TGTGCCAGCAGCACCCCCGGGCGGAACACTGAAGCTTTCTTT	CASSTPGRNTEAFF